This T cell receptor (beta chain) was retrieved from a study of OX40 agonist ivuxolimab in advanced cancers. Study details: Three patients got partial responses; one had hepatocellular carcinoma and two had cutaneous melanoma.

Turning to this clone: Its matching antigen is unknown.

CDR3 length: 16 residues. V lost 5 bases and J lost 6; bases outside the gene matches: 10. Germline CDR1 and CDR2: SEHNR and FQNEAQ (reference sequence). Method: immunoSEQ multiplex PCR; TCRdb's copy keeps in-frame clones and lacks some. Among roughly 24,000 clones, nearly 85% were seen once, and the ten largest hold roughly 8.6%. Whole-study findings and limits: Partial responders at 0.1-3.0 mg/kg had among the lowest clonal expansion.

This receptor was identified in an adult with an advanced solid tumor such as melanoma, head and neck, liver or kidney cancer. Specimen: CD4+ or CD8+ T cells sorted from blood, collected in a trial of the OX40 agonist ivuxolimab. V and J are TRBV7-9 and TRBJ2-2; 9 bases are shared with TRBD1. The CDR3 nucleotides read TGTGCCAGCAGCCACCCGGGACAGGGATTACCCGGGGAGCTGTTTTTT. Protein: CASSHPGQGLPGELFF.